This TCR beta chain was obtained from a study of human T cells and chemical hapten exposure. Study details: Variability of per-sample TCR yields stemmed mainly from small differences in pooled library volume. Whole-study findings and limits: DPC sensitization left the count of TCRs above 1 in 1000 unchanged.

The study's library attached unique molecular identifiers to single cDNA molecules. In the authors' methods: Sample TCR totals centred on a median of about 92,000, ranging roughly 23,224 to 690,600. TCRdb re-analysed the RACE reads in MiXCR, keeping a single row per CDR3 protein. These V and J calls originate from TCRdb's pipeline instead of the authors' own analysis. The data hold some 50,000 distinct CDR3 sequences, with roughly 4.5% observed a single time. As to time point: healthy volunteer bleed at 2 weeks. Whole blood that had not been fractionated was the source of extracted total RNA. This clonotype was seen ten or more times. Antigen: not known. The CDR3 extends over 14 amino acids. The ends were cut back, 7 bases at V and 6 bases at J, with 19 bases in the middle. Germline V gene lookup returns CDR1 SQVTM and CDR2 ANQGSEA.

The specimen sequenced was whole blood. The chain combines TRBV29-1 with TRBJ1-3; maybe TRBD1 (6 bases). The sequence came from a female donor in good health. Some clones in this sample may be carry-over from other donors' samples. The CDR3 loop reads CSAGGGATENTIYF. The CDR3 bases are TGCAGCGCCGGTGGGGGGGCGACGGAAAACACCATATATTTT.